The 25 T cell receptor beta chains given below trace back to one sample, sequenced in a study of shared clonotypes between healthy human individuals. Data came from immunoSEQ multiplex PCR; TCRdb stores just in-frame clones and leaves some out. The sample has some 1.1 million clones, approximately 80% seen once. The sequenced sample was memory CD4+ T cells from PBMCs. The subset was: CD45RA-negative fraction. These receptors came from a man younger than 35 in good health. Some clones in this sample may be carry-over from other donors' samples.

This chain connects TRBV19 to TRBJ2-1, with 7 bases identical to TRBD2. V lost 9 bases, J lost 0 bases, and 8 bases stayed unmatched. The CDR3 length is 15 residues. Germline CDR1 is LNHDA and CDR2 is SQIVND (reference sequence). The CDR3 here is CARPEAGNSYNEQFF. The CDR3, as DNA: TGTGCCAGACCTGAAGCGGGAAACTCCTACAATGAGCAGTTCTTC.

The CDR3 region is CASSLGAAGSNQPQHF. CDR3 nucleotides: TGCGCCAGCAGCTTGGGCGCCGCAGGCAGCAATCAGCCCCAGCATTTT. V is TRBV5-1 and J is TRBJ1-5; D is uncertain. Looked up from germline, CDR1 is SGHRS and CDR2 is YFSETQ. Trimming stripped 0 bases from V and 1 base from J, with 11 bases between. The CDR3 is 16 amino acids.

This rearrangement joins TRBV4-1 to TRBJ2-2, with 13 nucleotides matching TRBD2. The V segment lost 0 bases and the J segment 4 bases; nucleotides outside the gene matches: 8. From germline, CDR1 is MGHRA and CDR2 YSYEKL. The CDR3 has 19 amino acids. The CDR3 sequence is CASSQEATSGRGSTGELFF. For the CDR3, the DNA is TGCGCCAGCAGCCAAGAAGCCACTAGCGGGAGGGGGAGCACCGGGGAGCTGTTTTTT.

This chain connects TRBV5-1 to TRBJ2-1, with D uncertain. The germline gives CDR1 SGHRS, CDR2 YFSETQ. Trimming stripped 0 bases from V and 9 bases from J, with 10 bases between. The CDR3 sequence is 13 residues long. The CDR3 sequence is CASSLDWLTEQFF. CDR3 DNA sequence: TGCGCCAGCAGCTTGGATTGGTTAACTGAGCAGTTCTTC.

In regard to this clone: This may be a read error, as it is one base from a much larger clone. The rearrangement joins TRBV28 to TRBJ1-2; tentatively, D is TRBD1 (5 bases). V was trimmed by 3 bases and J by 8 bases, leaving 10 bases between them. The CDR3 sequence is 12 residues long. In germline, CDR1 is MDHEN, CDR2 SYDVKM. The CDR3 here is CASSLAGLGYTF. The CDR3 DNA reads TGTGCCAGCAGTTTGGCAGGGTTGGGCTACACCTTC.

V usage is TRBV5-6 and J usage is TRBJ2-7; D uncertain. V dropped 0 bases and J dropped 5 bases, with 3 bases sitting between them. CDR3 size: 11 residues. From germline, CDR1 is SGHDT and CDR2 YYEEEE. CDR3 protein: CASSLGDEQYF. Written as DNA, the CDR3 is TGTGCCAGCAGCTTGGGGGACGAGCAGTACTTC.

The genes are TRBV7-3 and TRBJ1-4; 8 bases match TRBD1. With V trimmed by 5 bases and J by 7 bases, 6 bases remained unmatched. From germline, CDR1 is SGHTA and CDR2 FQGTGA. There are 14 residues in the CDR3. The CDR3 protein is CASSPTGTGEKLFF. CDR3 DNA: TGTGCCAGCAGCCCCACGGGGACAGGTGAAAAACTGTTTTTT.

The chain joins TRBV11-2 to TRBJ1-1; D is perhaps TRBD1 (5 bases). Germline loops: CDR1 SGHAT, CDR2 FQNNGV. CDR3 size: 15 residues. The V end lost 7 bases, the J end lost 3 bases, and 18 bases lay between the germline ends. The CDR3 protein is CASTSIAGRHTEAFF. CDR3 nucleotide sequence: TGTGCCAGCACATCCATCGCGGGGCGGCACACTGAAGCTTTCTTT.

The chain employs TRBV5-8 and TRBJ1-5; maybe TRBD1 (6 bases). The CDR3 extends over 16 amino acids. V shed 4 bases and J shed 4 bases, with 18 bases lying between them. Germline V gene lookup returns CDR1 SGHTS and CDR2 YDEGEE. As DNA, the CDR3 is TGTGCCAGCAGCCCAGCGACAGGTGCTCGAAATCAGCCCCAGCATTTT. Its protein is CASSPATGARNQPQHF. Filled out from reference TRBV5-8 and TRBJ1-5, the complete variable domain reads EAGVTQSPTHLIKTRGQQATLRCSPISGHTSVYWYQQALGLGLQFLLWYDEGEERNRGNFPPRFSGRQFPNYSSELNVNALELEDSALYLCASSPATGARNQPQHFGDGTRLSIL.

The CDR3 is CASSAYEGTDTQYF. Written as DNA, the CDR3 is TGTGCCAGCAGCGCCTATGAGGGCACAGATACGCAGTATTTT. This chain links TRBV9 with TRBJ2-3; unclear D gene. The CDR3 contains 14 residues. Trimming stripped 3 bases from V and 1 base from J, with 9 bases between. Germline V gene lookup returns CDR1 SGDLS and CDR2 YYNGEE.

The rearrangement uses TRBV7-8 and TRBJ2-7; D is undetermined. Germline V lookup: CDR1 SGHVS, CDR2 FQNEAQ. The CDR3 runs to 14 residues. V was trimmed by 1 base and J by 3 bases, leaving 10 bases between them. As DNA, the CDR3 is TGTGCCAGCAGCTTAGAGGGATCATTCTACGAGCAGTACTTC. It translates to CASSLEGSFYEQYF.

This sequence joins TRBV5-4 and TRBJ1-1; no firm D call. V lost 4 bases to trimming and J lost 0 bases, with 13 bases between them. CDR1 SGHNT and CDR2 YYREEE come from the germline V gene (reference sequence). CDR3 length equals 15 residues. The CDR3 region is CASSAPRGLNTEAFF. The CDR3 DNA is TGTGCCAGCAGCGCCCCCAGAGGGCTGAACACTGAAGCTTTCTTT.

The rearrangement joins TRBV7-9 to TRBJ2-2, with TRBD1 identical over 11 bases. Germline trimming cut 5 bases from V and 6 bases from J; bases unmatched to any gene: 8. The CDR3 covers 16 residues. The germline CDR1 and CDR2 sequences are SEHNR and FQNEAQ (reference sequence). CDR3 sequence reads: CASSGPGQGEAGELFF. DNA for the CDR3: TGTGCCAGCAGCGGCCCGGGACAGGGGGAGGCCGGGGAGCTGTTTTTT.

This chain links TRBV4-2 with TRBJ2-7; 7 nucleotides agree with TRBD2. V lost 4 bases to trimming and J lost 3 bases; unmatched junction nucleotides: 12. This CDR3 has 16 amino acids. Germline values: CDR1 LGHNA, CDR2 YNFKEQ. CDR3 bases: TGTGCCAGCAGCCCCCCCGGGAACGGGAGGAACTACGAGCAGTACTTC. This sequence encodes CASSPPGNGRNYEQYF.

Regarding this clone: A much larger clone differs by one base, so this may be a read error. Other DNA sequences in this sample translate to the same CDR3. The genes are TRBV28 and TRBJ1-3; D gene unclear. The CDR3 contains 14 residues. In germline, CDR1 is MDHEN, CDR2 SYDVKM. V was shortened by 2 bases and J by 0 bases, with 5 bases between the two germline ends. DNA of the CDR3: TGTGCCAGCAGTTTAGGGTTCTCTGGAAACACCATATATTTT. Its translation: CASSLGFSGNTIYF.

In regard to this clone: Distinct nucleotide sequences in the sample also encode this CDR3. This chain links TRBV7-3 with TRBJ2-1; no firm D call. This CDR3 is built from 11 residues. Germline values: CDR1 SGHTA, CDR2 FQGTGA. Trimming pared 1 base from V and 8 bases from J, leaving 3 bases between. CDR3 loop: CASSLNDEQFF. Here the CDR3 DNA reads TGTGCCAGCAGCTTAAATGATGAGCAGTTCTTC.

The chain recombines TRBV28 with TRBJ2-7, with D perhaps given as TRBD1 or TRBD2 (6 bases each). CDR3 length: 13 amino acids. Trimming pared 7 bases from V and 3 bases from J, leaving 13 bases between. CDR1 MDHEN and CDR2 SYDVKM come from the germline V gene. DNA for the CDR3: TGTGCCAGCAAGGGGGGCAGATACTACGAGCAGTACTTC. As protein: CASKGGRYYEQYF. Looking up the rest from reference TRBV28 and TRBJ2-7 gives the full variable domain: DVKVTQSSRYLVKRTGEKVFLECVQDMDHENMFWYRQDPGLGLRLIYFSYDVKMKEKGDIPEGYSVSREKKERFSLILESASTNQTSMYLCASKGGRYYEQYFGPGTRLTVT.

This clone was picked up a small number of times. This chain joins TRBV7-9 and TRBJ1-2; D is possibly TRBD1 (5 bases). The CDR3 is 14 amino acids. Per germline, CDR1 SEHNR and CDR2 FQNEAQ (reference sequence). The V end lost 5 bases, the J end lost 7 bases, and 17 bases lay between the germline ends. As DNA, the CDR3 is TGTGCCAGCAGCCAACGGGAGGGGCTCGTTGGCTACACCTTC. The encoded protein is CASSQREGLVGYTF.

This chain connects TRBV4-3 to TRBJ1-2; TRBD1 aligns across 9 bases. With V trimmed by 1 base and J by 8 bases, 2 bases remained unmatched. The germline gives CDR1 LGHNA, CDR2 YSLEER. There are 13 residues in the CDR3. The CDR3 protein is CASSQAQGAGYTF. CDR3 bases: TGCGCCAGCAGCCAAGCACAGGGGGCGGGCTACACCTTC.

Worth noting for this clone: The sample has other DNA sequences that encode this CDR3 too. The rearrangement joins TRBV7-2 to TRBJ1-2; D gene unclear. The CDR3 sequence is 13 residues long. The germline CDR1 and CDR2 sequences are SGHTA and FQGNSA. The V gene lost 1 base and the J gene lost 4 bases, with 7 bases spanning the gap. The CDR3 spells CASSLGRGYGYTF. CDR3 in DNA: TGTGCCAGCAGCTTAGGGCGCGGCTATGGCTACACCTTC.

On this clone itself: A read error may be the cause here, since a much bigger clone is one base away. The chain's CDR3 is CASSLGGTGANVLTF. CDR3 coding DNA: TGTGCCAGCAGCTTAGGGGGGACTGGGGCCAACGTCCTGACTTTC. The rearrangement links TRBV7-6 to TRBJ2-6; either TRBD1 or TRBD2 may supply D (5 bases each). Germline V gene data show CDR1 as SGHVS and CDR2 as FNYEAQ. Trimming shortened V by 1 base and J by 2 bases, and 6 bases separated the two germline ends. The CDR3 is 15 amino acids.

The V gene is TRBV5-4, the J gene TRBJ2-7; D is ambiguous. The CDR3 contains 13 residues. Germline V CDR1 and CDR2: SGHNT, YYREEE (reference sequence). Between the trimmed V and J ends, which lost 4 bases and 1 base, there was a span of 9 bases. CDR3 nucleotide sequence: TGTGCCAGCAGCCCTAGTCCGTCCTACGAGCAGTACTTC. Amino acids: CASSPSPSYEQYF. The entire variable domain, with the rest obtained from reference TRBV5-4 and TRBJ2-7, is as follows: ETGVTQSPTHLIKTRGQQVTLRCSSQSGHNTVSWYQQALGQGPQFIFQYYREEENGRGNFPPRFSGLQFPNYSSELNVNALELDDSALYLCASSPSPSYEQYFGPGTRLTVT.

The chain couples TRBV28 to TRBJ2-1; D tentatively fits TRBD1 or TRBD2 (5 bases each). Trimming took 4 bases from V and 12 from J, leaving 10 bases between them. Germline V gene data show CDR1 as MDHEN and CDR2 as SYDVKM. CDR3 length: 11 amino acids. The CDR3 protein is CASSSGTGQFF. The CDR3 region has the DNA TGTGCCAGCAGTTCGGGGACGGGGCAGTTCTTC. The full variable domain, in which reference TRBV28 and TRBJ2-1 provide the parts outside the CDR3, is DVKVTQSSRYLVKRTGEKVFLECVQDMDHENMFWYRQDPGLGLRLIYFSYDVKMKEKGDIPEGYSVSREKKERFSLILESASTNQTSMYLCASSSGTGQFFGPGTRLTVL.

V usage is TRBV29-1 and J usage is TRBJ1-1, with TRBD1 matching over 7 bases. The V gene's germline CDR1 is SQVTM and CDR2 ANQGSEA. The ends lost 2 bases at V and 0 bases at J; junction bases unmatched: 3. This CDR3 comprises 14 residues. CDR3 bases: TGCAGCGTTGAACTGGGACAGCTGAACACTGAAGCTTTCTTT. Translating it yields CSVELGQLNTEAFF.

V is TRBV6-5 and J is TRBJ2-1, with 8 bases lining up with TRBD2. The CDR3 is 13 residues long. CDR1 MNHEY and CDR2 SVGAGI come from the germline V gene. V shed 2 bases, J shed 6 bases, and the junction held 0 bases outside the gene matches. In DNA, the CDR3 is TGTGCCAGCAGTTACCGGGGGGGCAATGAGCAGTTCTTC. Translation gives CASSYRGGNEQFF.